The T cell receptor beta chain under discussion was sequenced for a study of a mutant IDH1 vaccine in newly diagnosed glioma. Findings and caveats of the study: With respect to changes in top peripheral T cell clonotypes, pseudoprogression seemed unrelated.

V was clipped by 3 bases and J by 5 bases, with 13 bases between them. The CDR3 is 14 amino acids. Germline CDR1 reads WNHNN; CDR2 reads SYGVQD (reference sequence). Generated by immunoSEQ multiplex PCR, the TCRdb table keeps only in-frame clones and is missing some. The profile covers about 48,000 clones, with roughly 84% appearing a single time and 6.7% taken by the ten largest. A note on this clone: Its antigen is not identified.

As to time point: week 35, safety follow-up. In the vaccine, a single dose held 300 ug of the mutant IDH1 20-mer peptide, along with topical imiquimod. Sequencing was performed on PBMCs, taken from a glioma patient whose treatment included an IDH1 peptide vaccine. This receptor was taken from a man between 35 and 55 years old with glioma. The chain is built from TRBV10-1 and TRBJ2-5; the D gene could be TRBD1 or TRBD2 (5 bases each). CDR3 sequence reads: CASSDGAPWETQYF. CDR3 sequence (DNA): TGCGCCAGCAGTGACGGGGCCCCCTGGGAGACCCAGTACTTC.